The 25 T cell receptor beta chains in this list originate from one sample, sequenced in a study of T-cell memory formation after mild COVID-19. TCRdb analysed the 5' RACE reads with MiXCR anew, one entry per CDR3 protein. This table holds about 350,000 distinct CDR3 sequences, under 30% found once. The sequenced sample consisted of PBMCs or a T cell subset sorted from them (not recorded which). The receptors come from an adult woman who had mild COVID-19 (a few samples of this study predate the infection). Cell type and time point are not known.

This clonotype was found a few times. This chain joins TRBV2 and TRBJ2-3; D gene ambiguous. Germline CDR1 is SNHLY and CDR2 is FYNNEI. This CDR3 has 14 residues. V was clipped by 1 base and J by 4 bases, with 9 bases between them. The CDR3 here is CASSEGTTPDTQYF. CDR3 sequence (DNA): TGTGCCAGCAGTGAAGGGACCACCCCAGATACGCAGTATTTT.

The J gene is TRBJ2-7, the V gene TRBV2, with D possibly called TRBD1 or TRBD2 (5 bases each). Trimming left V 3 bases short and J 2 bases short, with 14 bases between. The germline V gene has CDR1 SNHLY and CDR2 FYNNEI. This CDR3 spans 15 amino acids. The CDR3 sequence is CASSDRGRDPYEQYF. In DNA form, the CDR3 reads TGTGCCAGCAGTGACCGTGGAAGGGACCCCTACGAGCAGTACTTC. Using reference TRBV2 and TRBJ2-7 for the parts outside the CDR3, the full variable domain is EPEVTQTPSHQVTQMGQEVILRCVPISNHLYFYWYRQILGQKVEFLVSFYNNEISEKSEIFDDQFSVERPDGSNFTLKIRSTKLEDSAMYFCASSDRGRDPYEQYFGPGTRLTVT.

There are a few counts of this clonotype. The chain employs TRBV4-2 and TRBJ1-5, with TRBD1 matching 9 bases. V lost 4 bases and J lost 5; bases outside the gene matches: 9. The CDR3 is made up of 16 amino acids. Germline V gives CDR1 LGHNA, CDR2 YNFKEQ. The CDR3 bases are TGTGCCAGCAGCCCAGAGAGGACAGGGGTTTATCAGCCCCAGCATTTT. It translates to CASSPERTGVYQPQHF.

V is TRBV7-2 and J is TRBJ2-5; 7 positions agree with TRBD1. Trimming removed 5 bases from V and 4 bases from J; junction bases left unmatched: 4. The CDR3 length is 13 residues. Germline-derived CDR1 and CDR2 are SGHTA and FQGNSA. CDR3 sequence (DNA): TGTGCCAGCAGCCCAGGGGGTATAGAGACCCAGTACTTC. It specifies CASSPGGIETQYF.

The chain uses TRBV7-2 and TRBJ2-1; D perhaps matches TRBD2 (6 bases). Germline-derived CDR1 and CDR2 are SGHTA and FQGNSA. This CDR3 is 14 amino acids long. Trimming left V 1 base short and J 4 bases short, with 8 bases between. As DNA, the CDR3 is TGTGCCAGCAGCTTAGAGAGCGGGTACAATGAGCAGTTCTTC. It specifies CASSLESGYNEQFF.

This clonotype is a singleton in its sample. The chain uses TRBV7-2 and TRBJ2-7, with D possibly TRBD2 on 5 matching bases. Trimming removed 5 bases from V and 2 bases from J, with 10 bases in between. Germline V gives CDR1 SGHTA, CDR2 FQGNSA. The CDR3 consists of 13 residues. Here the CDR3 reads CASSPYGAYEQYF. CDR3 bases: TGTGCCAGCAGCCCGTACGGGGCCTACGAGCAGTACTTC.

The V and J genes are TRBV7-9 and TRBJ2-7; no clear D gene. The CDR3 spans 13 residues. The V end lost 3 bases, the J end lost 3 bases, and 9 bases lay between the germline ends. Germline V gene lookup returns CDR1 SEHNR and CDR2 FQNEAQ (reference sequence). The CDR3 nucleotides are TGTGCCAGCAGCTTCCGGTCAGGCTACGAGCAGTACTTC. Protein sequence: CASSFRSGYEQYF. Together with reference TRBV7-9 and TRBJ2-7, the CDR3 gives the full variable domain: DTGVSQNPRHKITKRGQNVTFRCDPISEHNRLYWYRQTLGQGPEFLTYFQNEAQLEKSRLLSDRFSAERPKGSFSTLEIQRTEQGDSAMYLCASSFRSGYEQYFGPGTRLTVT.

This chain uses TRBV23-1 with TRBJ1-1; 8 nucleotides align to TRBD1. TRBV23-1 is placed among ORFs of uncertain function. The CDR3 sequence is 14 residues long. V shed 6 bases, J shed 1 base, and the junction held 4 bases outside the gene matches. The CDR3 DNA follows: TGCGCCAGCAGGCCTGACAGGGGGAACACTGAAGCTTTCTTT. Translating it yields CASRPDRGNTEAFF.

The V call is TRBV2, the J call TRBJ2-3; tentatively, D is TRBD2 (6 bases). The CDR3 sequence is 16 residues long. V was cut by 6 bases and J by 0 bases, with 16 bases left in between. Germline assignment: CDR1 SNHLY and CDR2 FYNNEI. The CDR3 sequence is CASRNSGGASTDTQYF. The DNA for the CDR3 is TGTGCCAGCAGAAATAGCGGAGGGGCTAGCACAGATACGCAGTATTTT.

This sequence joins TRBV5-4 and TRBJ2-1, with TRBD2 matching over 12 bases. The J segment lost 5 bases and the V segment lost 3 bases, leaving 3 bases of the junction unmatched. The CDR3 runs to 15 residues. CDR1 and CDR2 (germline): SGHNT, YYREEE (reference sequence). The CDR3 sequence is CASSSSGRGNNEQFF. The CDR3 DNA reads as TGTGCCAGCAGCTCTAGCGGGAGGGGTAACAATGAGCAGTTCTTC. The whole variable domain, filled in from reference TRBV5-4 and TRBJ2-1, reads ETGVTQSPTHLIKTRGQQVTLRCSSQSGHNTVSWYQQALGQGPQFIFQYYREEENGRGNFPPRFSGLQFPNYSSELNVNALELDDSALYLCASSSSGRGNNEQFFGPGTRLTVL.

This clonotype was seen only a few times. The chain has TRBV5-1 and TRBJ2-7; D possibly matches TRBD1 or TRBD2 (6 bases each). Germline-derived CDR1 and CDR2 are SGHRS and YFSETQ. The CDR3 has 15 residues. Trimming took 1 base from V and 0 from J, leaving 11 bases between them. The CDR3 nucleotides are TGCGCCAGCAGCTTGAGGGGGGATCCCTCCTACGAGCAGTACTTC. Protein sequence: CASSLRGDPSYEQYF.

The chain is built from TRBV6-6 and TRBJ2-1, with 8 bases that match TRBD2. The CDR3 consists of 15 residues. V lost 6 bases to trimming and J lost 6 bases; unmatched junction nucleotides: 10. Germline CDR1 MNHNY, CDR2 SVGAGI (reference sequence). The CDR3 here is CASSRLAGTGNEQFF. Here the CDR3 DNA reads TGTGCCAGCAGCCGTTTAGCGGGAACGGGCAATGAGCAGTTCTTC.

The chain uses TRBV11-3 and TRBJ2-7; tentatively, D is TRBD1 (5 bases). Trimming removed 1 base from V and 0 bases from J, with 10 bases in between. The CDR3 sequence is 15 residues long. CDR1 and CDR2 from the germline V gene are SGHNT and YENEEA. The CDR3 spells CASSLVQAPSYEQYF. CDR3 coding DNA: TGTGCCAGCAGCTTAGTACAGGCCCCCTCCTACGAGCAGTACTTC.

The rearrangement links TRBV10-3 to TRBJ2-5, with D possibly being TRBD1 (5 bases). CDR1 and CDR2 from the germline V gene are ENHRY and SYGVKD. This CDR3 spans 14 amino acids. The ends were cut back, 3 bases at V and 5 bases at J, with 13 bases in the middle. CDR3 in DNA: TGTGCCATCAGTGATCTAAGGGGCCGGGAGACCCAGTACTTC. Translated, it gives CAISDLRGRETQYF.

This rearrangement joins TRBV29-1 to TRBJ2-7; 11 nucleotides align to TRBD2. CDR3 size: 14 residues. Germline-derived CDR1 and CDR2 are SQVTM and ANQGSEA. Trimming took 4 bases from V and 3 from J; bases not matched to a gene: 5. The CDR3 is CSVVGTSGLYEQYF. Here the CDR3 DNA reads TGCAGCGTTGTGGGGACTAGCGGACTCTACGAGCAGTACTTC.

This clonotype was detected a few times. V usage is TRBV7-6 and J usage is TRBJ1-4, with D possibly being TRBD1 (5 bases). Germline V gene lookup returns CDR1 SGHVS and CDR2 FNYEAQ. The V end lost 2 bases, the J end lost 6 bases, and 13 bases lay between the germline ends. CDR3 size: 15 residues. The CDR3 sequence is CASSLTDTVDEKLFF. Written as DNA, the CDR3 is TGTGCCAGCAGCTTAACGGACACCGTGGATGAAAAACTGTTTTTT. Full variable domain (outside the CDR3, taken from reference TRBV7-6 and TRBJ1-4): GAGVSQSPRYKVTKRGQDVALRCDPISGHVSLYWYRQALGQGPEFLTYFNYEAQQDKSGLPNDRFSAERPEGSISTLTIQRTEQRDSAMYRCASSLTDTVDEKLFFGSGTQLSVL.

This clonotype was recorded a few times. The V and J genes are TRBV25-1 and TRBJ2-3, with D maybe TRBD1 (5 bases). Germline CDR1 MGHDK, CDR2 SYGVNS. CDR3 length: 18 residues. Trimming pared 5 bases from V and 2 bases from J, leaving 23 bases between. The CDR3 bases are TGTGCCAGCAGTACCCAGAGACTCGACAGAGGTAACACAGATACGCAGTATTTT. Protein product: CASSTQRLDRGNTDTQYF.

The chain joins TRBV5-6 to TRBJ2-5; perhaps TRBD2 as D (5 bases). With 0 bases removed from V and 4 bases from J, the gap between germline ends came to 10 bases. Germline CDR1 reads SGHDT; CDR2 reads YYEEEE. The CDR3 loop spans 14 amino acids. The CDR3 reads CASSLVGSTETQYF. In DNA, the CDR3 is TGTGCCAGCAGCTTGGTGGGGAGTACAGAGACCCAGTACTTC.

There are a few counts of this clonotype. The chain recombines TRBV7-3 with TRBJ2-1, with D hard to call. The CDR3 consists of 15 residues. CDR1 is SGHTA and CDR2 is FQGTGA in the germline V gene. Trimming stripped 5 bases from V and 4 bases from J, with 15 bases between. The DNA for the CDR3 is TGTGCCAGCAGCAATCCCCAGCCTGGTTACAATGAGCAGTTCTTC. This codes for CASSNPQPGYNEQFF.

The chain has TRBV12-3 or TRBV12-4 and TRBJ1-4, with a weak D call TRBD1 (5 bases). The CDR3 runs 15 residues. V was shortened by 6 bases and J by 8 bases, with 19 bases between the two germline ends. CDR3 in amino acids: CASRPAGGGREKLFF. Written as DNA, the CDR3 is TGTGCCAGCAGACCGGCCGGGGGGGGTAGGGAAAAACTGTTTTTT.

In its sample, this clonotype was seen a few times. The chain carries TRBV12-3 or TRBV12-4 and TRBJ2-1, with D perhaps matching TRBD2 (6 bases). The germline V and J ends were trimmed by 5 bases and 7 bases, with 18 bases remaining between them. This CDR3 comprises 15 residues. The CDR3 loop is CASSLSLLARNEQFF. CDR3 sequence (DNA): TGTGCCAGCAGTCTCTCTCTCCTAGCGCGGAATGAGCAGTTCTTC.

The genes are TRBV12-3 or TRBV12-4 and TRBJ2-6; TRBD1 matches 7 bases. The CDR3 has 16 amino acids. The junction had 8 bases not matched to a gene; V was cut back by 5 bases and J by 4 bases. CDR3 in amino acids: CASSRQGLYGANVLTF. In nucleotides, the CDR3 is TGTGCCAGCAGTAGACAGGGTCTTTACGGGGCCAACGTCCTGACTTTC.

The chain joins TRBV7-2 to TRBJ2-6, with TRBD2 identical over 7 bases. This CDR3 is built from 11 residues. Trimming removed 7 bases from V and 12 bases from J; junction bases left unmatched: 3. Germline loops: CDR1 SGHTA, CDR2 FQGNSA. For the CDR3, the DNA is TGTGCCAGCAACACGGGAGGCGTCCTGACTTTC. Protein: CASNTGGVLTF.

There are a few counts of this clonotype. The rearrangement links TRBV5-6 to TRBJ2-5; D is perhaps TRBD1 or TRBD2 (5 bases each). V was shortened by 5 bases and J by 7 bases, with 15 bases between the two germline ends. The CDR3 length is 13 residues. Germline V gene lookup returns CDR1 SGHDT and CDR2 YYEEEE. The CDR3 loop reads CASRFEGLVTQYF. The CDR3 bases are TGTGCCAGCAGGTTCGAGGGGTTGGTGACCCAGTACTTC.

J is TRBJ1-1 and V is TRBV9; the D is unclear. The length of the CDR3 is 15 residues. CDR1 is SGDLS, CDR2 YYNGEE, per germline. The V end lost 3 bases, the J end lost 7 bases, and 19 bases lay between the germline ends. In nucleotides, the CDR3 is TGTGCCAGCAGCGGGGGAGATGAGGGTCCGCATGAAGCTTTCTTT. As protein: CASSGGDEGPHEAFF.